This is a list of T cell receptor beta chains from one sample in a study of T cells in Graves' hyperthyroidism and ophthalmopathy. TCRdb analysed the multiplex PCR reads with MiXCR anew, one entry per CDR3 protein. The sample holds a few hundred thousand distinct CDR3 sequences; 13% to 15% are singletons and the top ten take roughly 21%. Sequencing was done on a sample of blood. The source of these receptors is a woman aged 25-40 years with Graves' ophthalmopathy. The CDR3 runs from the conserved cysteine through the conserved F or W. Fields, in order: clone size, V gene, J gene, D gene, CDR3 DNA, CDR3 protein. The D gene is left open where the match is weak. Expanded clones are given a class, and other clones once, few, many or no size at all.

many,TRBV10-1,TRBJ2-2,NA,TGCGCCAGCAGTTCTTCTACAAGGACCGGGGAGCTGTTTTTT,CASSSSTRTGELFF
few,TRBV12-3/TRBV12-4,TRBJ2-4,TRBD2,TGTGCCAGCAGTTTACAGCGGGGGGGCGGGTCTTACAAAAACATTCAGTACTTC,CASSLQRGGGSYKNIQYF
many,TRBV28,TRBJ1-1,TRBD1,TGTGCCAGCAGTCAAGGACAGGGGAATACTGAAGCTTTCTTT,CASSQGQGNTEAFF
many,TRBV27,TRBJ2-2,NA,TGTGCCAGCAGAATGCTACAGGGCGCGGAGCTGTTTTTT,CASRMLQGAELFF
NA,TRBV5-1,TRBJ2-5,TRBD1,TGCGCCAGCAGCTCAGAATCGACAGGGTCCTGGGAGACCCAGTACTTC,CASSSESTGSWETQYF
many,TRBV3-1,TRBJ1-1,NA,TGTGCCAGCAGCTCCGGATTAACAGGGTTGGGAAACACTGAAGCTTTCTTT,CASSSGLTGLGNTEAFF
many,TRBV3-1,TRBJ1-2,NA,TGTGCCAGCAGCCAAGAGGGGGAGGGGTGGGACTACACCTTC,CASSQEGEGWDYTF
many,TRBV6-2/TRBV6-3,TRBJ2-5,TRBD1,TGTGCCAGCAACCCTGACAGGGGAGAGACCCAGTACTTC,CASNPDRGETQYF
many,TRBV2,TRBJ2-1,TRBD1,TGTGCCAGCAGGGGGAACAGGGGCGGTGAGCAGTTCTTC,CASRGNRGGEQFF
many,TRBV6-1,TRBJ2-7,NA,TGTGCCAGCAGTTCCCTCAGACAGGCCCTCTCCTACGAGCAGTACTTC,CASSSLRQALSYEQYF
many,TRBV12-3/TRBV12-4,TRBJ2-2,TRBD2,TGTGCCAGCAGACCCACTAGCGGCGGCACCGGGGAGCTGTTTTTT,CASRPTSGGTGELFF
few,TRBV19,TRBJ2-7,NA,TGTGCCAGCACTGTAGGGAACAGGCGGACCTACGAGCAGTACTTC,CASTVGNRRTYEQYF
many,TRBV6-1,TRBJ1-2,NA,TGTGCCAGCGGGGGTTCTTATGGCTACACCTTC,CASGGSYGYTF
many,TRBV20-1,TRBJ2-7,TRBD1,TGCAGTGCTGCGACAGGGGGCTACTACGAGCAGTACTTC,CSAATGGYYEQYF
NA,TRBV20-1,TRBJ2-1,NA,TGCAGTGCTAGGGGCTACCCAAGTGAGCAGTTCTTC,CSARGYPSEQFF
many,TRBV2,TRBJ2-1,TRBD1,TGTGCCAGGTCCGGGACAGCCTCCTACAATGAGCAGTTCTTC,CARSGTASYNEQFF
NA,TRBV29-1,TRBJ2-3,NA,TGCAGCGTTGAAGAGGTGGAGGGAGGTACGCAGTATTTT,CSVEEVEGGTQYF
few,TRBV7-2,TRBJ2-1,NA,TGTGCCAGCGGCTTAGCGGCGGGGGCTAGTGAGCAGCTCTTC,CASGLAAGASEQLF
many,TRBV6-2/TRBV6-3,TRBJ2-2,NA,TGTGCCAGCAGTTCCGGGGCGGACACCGGGGAGCTGTTTTTT,CASSSGADTGELFF
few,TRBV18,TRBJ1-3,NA,TGTGCCAGCTCACCACCTCAGGAAACTGGAAACACCATATATTTT,CASSPPQETGNTIYF
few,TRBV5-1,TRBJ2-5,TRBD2,TGCGCCAGCACCCGGTTGGGGCTAGCGGTTTCGGAGACCCAGTACTTC,CASTRLGLAVSETQYF
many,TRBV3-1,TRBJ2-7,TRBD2,TGTGCCAGCAGCCAGGGACTAGCGGGCAAACCCTACGAGCAGTACTTC,CASSQGLAGKPYEQYF
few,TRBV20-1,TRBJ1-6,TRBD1,TGCAGTGCTAGAGAGACAGGGTCCCATAATTCACCCCTCCACTTT,CSARETGSHNSPLHF
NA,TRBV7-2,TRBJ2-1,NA,TGTGCCAGCAGCTTTGACAGCCCTAGCTCCTACAATGAGCAGTTCTTC,CASSFDSPSSYNEQFF
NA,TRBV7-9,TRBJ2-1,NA,TGTGCCAGCAGCTTAGGGCTTGGGCCCTACAATGAGCAGTTCTTC,CASSLGLGPYNEQFF
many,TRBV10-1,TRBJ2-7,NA,TGCGCCAGCAGTGTTGGACCGCCCAGCTTCTACGAGCAGTACTTC,CASSVGPPSFYEQYF
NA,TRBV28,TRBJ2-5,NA,TGTGCCACCCGCGCTAGCGTTAACCAAGAGACCCAGTACTTC,CATRASVNQETQYF
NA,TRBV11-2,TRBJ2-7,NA,TGTGCCAGCAGCTTAGCCCTCGGCGGATTCTACGAGCAGTACTTC,CASSLALGGFYEQYF
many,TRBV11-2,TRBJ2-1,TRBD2,TGTGCCAGCAGGACCGGGACTAGCGGGGACGAGCAGTTCTTC,CASRTGTSGDEQFF
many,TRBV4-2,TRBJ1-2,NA,TGTGCCAGCAGCCAAGATGCTTCACAGGCCTACGACTATGGCTACACCTTC,CASSQDASQAYDYGYTF
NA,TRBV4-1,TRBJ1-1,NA,TGCGCCAGCAGCCCCCCTGGGGGCGACACTGAAGCTTTCTTT,CASSPPGGDTEAFF
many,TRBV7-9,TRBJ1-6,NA,TGTGCCAGCAGCCAAGACCCGGGACCCTTGGCTAATTCACCCCTCCACTTT,CASSQDPGPLANSPLHF
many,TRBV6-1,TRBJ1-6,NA,TGTGCCAGCAGTGGACACAGAGCCTCCTATAATTCACCCCTCCACTTT,CASSGHRASYNSPLHF
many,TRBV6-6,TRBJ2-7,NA,TGTGCCAGCAGTTACCAGACAGATTCCTACGAGCAGTACTTC,CASSYQTDSYEQYF
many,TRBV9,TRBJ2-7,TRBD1,TGTGCCAGCAGCAACCACCGACAGGGGGTGGGAGAGCAGTACTTC,CASSNHRQGVGEQYF
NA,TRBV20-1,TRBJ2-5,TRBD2,TGCAGTGCTAGAGAGGGCCCTAGCGGGGGTTCTGAGGGGACCCAGTACTTC,CSAREGPSGGSEGTQYF
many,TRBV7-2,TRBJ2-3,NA,TGTGCCAGCAGATTACACACCTCAGATACGCAGTATTTT,CASRLHTSDTQYF
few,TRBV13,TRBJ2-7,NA,TGTGCCAGCAGCTTAGACAAGGGGATGGCCTACGAGCAGTACTTC,CASSLDKGMAYEQYF
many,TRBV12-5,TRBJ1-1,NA,TGTGCTAGTGGCCGTGACTGGGGCGCTGAAGCTTTCTTT,CASGRDWGAEAFF
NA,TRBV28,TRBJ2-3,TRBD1,TGTGTTATCGGGACAGGGTACACAGATACGCAGTATTTT,CVIGTGYTDTQYF
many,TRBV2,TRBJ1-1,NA,TGTGCCAGCATTTTGTCTGGGATGAACACTGAAGCTTTCTTT,CASILSGMNTEAFF
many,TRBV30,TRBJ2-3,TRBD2,TGTGCCTGGAGTGCCGGACTAGGAGATACGCAGTATTTT,CAWSAGLGDTQYF
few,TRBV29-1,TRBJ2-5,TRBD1,TGCAGCGTTGAAGTGGGACAGGGGCGGGGGGAGACCCAGTACTTC,CSVEVGQGRGETQYF
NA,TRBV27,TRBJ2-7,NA,TGTGCCAGCAGCCGAGGTCTGGGAGCGCCTAGGGTGCACGAGCAGTACTTC,CASSRGLGAPRVHEQYF
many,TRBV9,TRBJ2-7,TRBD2,TGTGCCAGCAGCGTAGGACTAGCGATCGACGAGCAGTACTTC,CASSVGLAIDEQYF
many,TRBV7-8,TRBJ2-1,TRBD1,TGTGCCAGCAGCGAAACAGGGGGCACCTACAATGAGCAGTTCTTC,CASSETGGTYNEQFF
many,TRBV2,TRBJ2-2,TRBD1,TGTGCCAGCAGTGAGGTTGCAGGGGGAACCGGGGAGCTGTTTTTT,CASSEVAGGTGELFF
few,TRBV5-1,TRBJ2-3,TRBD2,TGCGCCAGCAGCTTCGTGAACCCAAAAAACCCAGCGGGGGGCACAGATACGCAGTATTTT,CASSFVNPKNPAGGTDTQYF
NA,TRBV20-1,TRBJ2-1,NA,TGCAGTACCGGCGGCCACTACAATGAGCAGTTCTTC,CSTGGHYNEQFF